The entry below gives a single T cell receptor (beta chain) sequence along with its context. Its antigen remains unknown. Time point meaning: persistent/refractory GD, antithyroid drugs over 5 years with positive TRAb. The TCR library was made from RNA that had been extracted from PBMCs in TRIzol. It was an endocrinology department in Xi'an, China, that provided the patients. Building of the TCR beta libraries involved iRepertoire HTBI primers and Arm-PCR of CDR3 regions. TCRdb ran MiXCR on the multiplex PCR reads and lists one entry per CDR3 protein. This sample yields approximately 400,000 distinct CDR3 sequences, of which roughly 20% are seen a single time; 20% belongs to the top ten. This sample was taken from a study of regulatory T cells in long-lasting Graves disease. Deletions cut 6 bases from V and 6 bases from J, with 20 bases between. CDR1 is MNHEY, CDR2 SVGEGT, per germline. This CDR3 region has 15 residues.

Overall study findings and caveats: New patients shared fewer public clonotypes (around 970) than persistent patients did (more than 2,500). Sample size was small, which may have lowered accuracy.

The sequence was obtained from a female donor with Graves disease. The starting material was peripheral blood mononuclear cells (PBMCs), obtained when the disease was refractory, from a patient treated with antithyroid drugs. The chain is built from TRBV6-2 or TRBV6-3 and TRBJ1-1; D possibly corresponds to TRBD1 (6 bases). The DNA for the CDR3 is TGTGCCAGCAGACCCGGGGCCGGGGGCGGAGCTGAAGCTTTCTTT. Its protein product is CASRPGAGGGAEAFF.